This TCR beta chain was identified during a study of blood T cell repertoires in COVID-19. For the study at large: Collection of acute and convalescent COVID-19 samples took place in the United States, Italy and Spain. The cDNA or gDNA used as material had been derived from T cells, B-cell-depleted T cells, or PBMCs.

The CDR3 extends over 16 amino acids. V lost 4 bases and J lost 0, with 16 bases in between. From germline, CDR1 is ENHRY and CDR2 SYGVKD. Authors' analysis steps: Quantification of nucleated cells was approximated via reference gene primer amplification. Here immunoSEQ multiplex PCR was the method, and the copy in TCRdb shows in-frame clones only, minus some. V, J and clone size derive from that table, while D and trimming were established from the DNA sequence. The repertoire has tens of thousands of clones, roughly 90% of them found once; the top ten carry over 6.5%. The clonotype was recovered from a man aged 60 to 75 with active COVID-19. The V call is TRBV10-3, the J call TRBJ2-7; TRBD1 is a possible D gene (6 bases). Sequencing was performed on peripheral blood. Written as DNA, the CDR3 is TGTGCCATCAGTGGCTCGTGGACAGAGAACTCCTACGAGCAGTACTTC. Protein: CAISGSWTENSYEQYF.